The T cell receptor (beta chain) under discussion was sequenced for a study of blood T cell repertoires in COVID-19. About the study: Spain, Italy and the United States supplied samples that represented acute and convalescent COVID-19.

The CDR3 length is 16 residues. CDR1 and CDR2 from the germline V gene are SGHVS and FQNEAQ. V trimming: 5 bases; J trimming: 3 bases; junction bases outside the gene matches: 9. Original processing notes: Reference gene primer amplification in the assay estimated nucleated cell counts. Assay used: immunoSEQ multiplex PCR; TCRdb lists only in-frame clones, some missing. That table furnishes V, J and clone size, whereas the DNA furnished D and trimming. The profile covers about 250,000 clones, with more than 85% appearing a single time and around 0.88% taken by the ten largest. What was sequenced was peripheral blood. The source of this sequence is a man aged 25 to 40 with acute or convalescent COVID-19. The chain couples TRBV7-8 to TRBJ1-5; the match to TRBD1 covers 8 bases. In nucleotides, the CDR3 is TGTGCCAGCAGCCCGGTCCGGGACAGGCACAATCAGCCCCAGCATTTT. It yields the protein CASSPVRDRHNQPQHF. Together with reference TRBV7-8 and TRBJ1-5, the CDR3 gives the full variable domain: GAGVSQSPRYKVAKRGQDVALRCDPISGHVSLFWYQQALGQGPEFLTYFQNEAQLDKSGLPSDRFFAERPEGSVSTLKIQRTQQEDSAVYLCASSPVRDRHNQPQHFGDGTRLSIL.